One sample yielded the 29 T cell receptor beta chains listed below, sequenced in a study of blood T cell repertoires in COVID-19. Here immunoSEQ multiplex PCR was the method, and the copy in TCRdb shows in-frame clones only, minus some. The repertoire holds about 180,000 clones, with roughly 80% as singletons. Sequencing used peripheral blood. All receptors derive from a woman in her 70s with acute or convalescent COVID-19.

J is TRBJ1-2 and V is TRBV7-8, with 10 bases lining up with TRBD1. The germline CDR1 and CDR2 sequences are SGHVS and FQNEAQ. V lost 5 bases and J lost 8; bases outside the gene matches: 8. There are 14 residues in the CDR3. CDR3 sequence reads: CASSRRTGGDGYTF. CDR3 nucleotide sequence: TGTGCCAGCAGCAGACGGACAGGGGGGGACGGCTACACCTTC. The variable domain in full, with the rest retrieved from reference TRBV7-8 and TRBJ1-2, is GAGVSQSPRYKVAKRGQDVALRCDPISGHVSLFWYQQALGQGPEFLTYFQNEAQLDKSGLPSDRFFAERPEGSVSTLKIQRTQQEDSAVYLCASSRRTGGDGYTFGSGTRLTVV.

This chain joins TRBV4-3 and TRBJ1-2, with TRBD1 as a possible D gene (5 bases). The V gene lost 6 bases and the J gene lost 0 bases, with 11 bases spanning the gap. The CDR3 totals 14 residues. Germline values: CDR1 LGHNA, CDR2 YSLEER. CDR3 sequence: CASSPRVTNYGYTF. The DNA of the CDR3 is TGCGCCAGCAGTCCCAGGGTAACTAACTATGGCTACACCTTC.

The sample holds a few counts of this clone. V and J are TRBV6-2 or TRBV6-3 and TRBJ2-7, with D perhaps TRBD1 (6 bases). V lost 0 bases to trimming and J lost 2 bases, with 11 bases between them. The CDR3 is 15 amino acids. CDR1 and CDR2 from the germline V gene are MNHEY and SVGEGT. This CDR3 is CASSYSTGSAYEQYF. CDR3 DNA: TGTGCCAGCAGTTACTCGACAGGATCCGCCTACGAGCAGTACTTC.

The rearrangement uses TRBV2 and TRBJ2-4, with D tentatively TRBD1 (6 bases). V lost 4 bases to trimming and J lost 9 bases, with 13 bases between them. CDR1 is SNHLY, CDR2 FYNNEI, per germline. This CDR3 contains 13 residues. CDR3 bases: TGTGCCAGCAGTGTAGGTACAGGGAGCATTCAGTACTTC. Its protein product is CASSVGTGSIQYF.

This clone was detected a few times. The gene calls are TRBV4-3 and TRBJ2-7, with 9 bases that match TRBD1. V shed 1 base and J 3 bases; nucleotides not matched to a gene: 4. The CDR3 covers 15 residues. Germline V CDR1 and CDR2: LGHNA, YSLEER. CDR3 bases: TGCGCCAGCAGCCAAGGAACGACAGGGGGCTACGAGCAGTACTTC. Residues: CASSQGTTGGYEQYF.

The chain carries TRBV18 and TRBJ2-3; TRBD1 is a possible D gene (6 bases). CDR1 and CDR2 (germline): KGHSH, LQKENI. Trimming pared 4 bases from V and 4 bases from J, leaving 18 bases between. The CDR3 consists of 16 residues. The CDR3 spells CASSQTGGSTSDTQYF. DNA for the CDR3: TGTGCCAGCTCACAAACTGGGGGCAGCACATCAGATACGCAGTATTTT. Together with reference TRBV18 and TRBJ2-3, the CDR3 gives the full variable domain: NAGVMQNPRHLVRRRGQEARLRCSPMKGHSHVYWYRQLPEEGLKFMVYLQKENIIDESGMPKERFSAEFPKEGPSILRIQQVVRGDSAAYFCASSQTGGSTSDTQYFGPGTRLTVL.

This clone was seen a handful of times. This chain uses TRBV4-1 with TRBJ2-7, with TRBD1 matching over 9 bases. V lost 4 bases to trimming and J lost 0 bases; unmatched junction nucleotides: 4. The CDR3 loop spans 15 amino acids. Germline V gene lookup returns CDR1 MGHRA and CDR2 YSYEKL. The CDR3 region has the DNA TGCGCCAGCAGCCCGGGGACAGGGAGCTCCTACGAGCAGTACTTC. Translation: CASSPGTGSSYEQYF.

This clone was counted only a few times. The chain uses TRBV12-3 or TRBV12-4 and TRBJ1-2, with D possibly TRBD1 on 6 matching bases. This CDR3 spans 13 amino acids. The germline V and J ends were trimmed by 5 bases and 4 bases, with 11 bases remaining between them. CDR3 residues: CASSLRGTYGYTF. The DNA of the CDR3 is TGTGCCAGCAGTCTCAGGGGCACCTATGGCTACACCTTC.

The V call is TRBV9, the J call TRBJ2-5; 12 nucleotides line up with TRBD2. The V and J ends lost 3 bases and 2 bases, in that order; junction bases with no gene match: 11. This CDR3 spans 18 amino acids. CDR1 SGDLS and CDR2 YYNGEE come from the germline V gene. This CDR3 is CASSGEDGLAGSQETQYF. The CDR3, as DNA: TGTGCCAGCAGCGGCGAAGACGGACTAGCGGGAAGTCAAGAGACCCAGTACTTC.

CDR3 residues: CASSKEGSTDTQYF. CDR3 nucleotides: TGTGCCAGCAGTAAGGAGGGTAGCACAGATACGCAGTATTTT. The rearrangement joins TRBV2 to TRBJ2-3; D perhaps matches TRBD2 (6 bases). The V gene's germline CDR1 is SNHLY and CDR2 FYNNEI. The CDR3 consists of 14 residues. V lost 5 bases and J lost 0, with 9 bases in between.

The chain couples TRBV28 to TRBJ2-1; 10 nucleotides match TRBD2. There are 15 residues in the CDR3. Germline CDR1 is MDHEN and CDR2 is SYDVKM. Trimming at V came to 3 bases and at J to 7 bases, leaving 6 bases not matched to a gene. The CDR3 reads CASSFLAGAVNEQFF. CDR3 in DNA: TGTGCCAGCAGTTTCCTAGCGGGGGCGGTTAATGAGCAGTTCTTC. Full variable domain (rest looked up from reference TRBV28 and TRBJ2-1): DVKVTQSSRYLVKRTGEKVFLECVQDMDHENMFWYRQDPGLGLRLIYFSYDVKMKEKGDIPEGYSVSREKKERFSLILESASTNQTSMYLCASSFLAGAVNEQFFGPGTRLTVL.

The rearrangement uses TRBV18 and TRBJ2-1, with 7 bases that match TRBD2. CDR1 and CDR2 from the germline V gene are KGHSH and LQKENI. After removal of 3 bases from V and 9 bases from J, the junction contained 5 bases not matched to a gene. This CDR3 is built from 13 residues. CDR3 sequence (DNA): TGTGCCAGCTCACCCATGAGGGAGGGTGAGCAGTTCTTC. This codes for CASSPMREGEQFF. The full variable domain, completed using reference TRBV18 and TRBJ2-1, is NAGVMQNPRHLVRRRGQEARLRCSPMKGHSHVYWYRQLPEEGLKFMVYLQKENIIDESGMPKERFSAEFPKEGPSILRIQQVVRGDSAAYFCASSPMREGEQFFGPGTRLTVL.

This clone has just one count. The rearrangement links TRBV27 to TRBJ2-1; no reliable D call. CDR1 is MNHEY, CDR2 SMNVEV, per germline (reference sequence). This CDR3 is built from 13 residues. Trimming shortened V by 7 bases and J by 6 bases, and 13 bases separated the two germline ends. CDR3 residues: CASTGSSLNEQFF. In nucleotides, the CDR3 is TGTGCCAGCACCGGGTCTAGTCTCAATGAGCAGTTCTTC.

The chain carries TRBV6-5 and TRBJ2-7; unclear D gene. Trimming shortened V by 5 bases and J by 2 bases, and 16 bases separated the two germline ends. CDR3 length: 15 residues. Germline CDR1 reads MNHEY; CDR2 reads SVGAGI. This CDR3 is CASSTRGSQPYEQYF. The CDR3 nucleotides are TGTGCCAGCAGTACCCGAGGTAGCCAACCCTACGAGCAGTACTTC.

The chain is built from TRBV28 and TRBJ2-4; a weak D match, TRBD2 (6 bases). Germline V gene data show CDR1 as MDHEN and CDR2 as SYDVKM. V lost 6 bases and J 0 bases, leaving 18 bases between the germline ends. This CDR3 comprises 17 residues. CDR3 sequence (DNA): TGTGCCAGCAGGGTTCGGTCCCAGGAGGGAGCCAAAAACATTCAGTACTTC. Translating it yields CASRVRSQEGAKNIQYF. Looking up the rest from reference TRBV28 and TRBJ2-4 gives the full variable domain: DVKVTQSSRYLVKRTGEKVFLECVQDMDHENMFWYRQDPGLGLRLIYFSYDVKMKEKGDIPEGYSVSREKKERFSLILESASTNQTSMYLCASRVRSQEGAKNIQYFGAGTRLSVL.

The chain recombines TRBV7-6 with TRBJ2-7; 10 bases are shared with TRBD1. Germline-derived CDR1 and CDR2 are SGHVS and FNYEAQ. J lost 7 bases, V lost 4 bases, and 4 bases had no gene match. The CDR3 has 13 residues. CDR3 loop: CASSSGDRGEQYF. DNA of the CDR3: TGTGCCAGCAGCTCCGGGGACAGGGGTGAGCAGTACTTC.

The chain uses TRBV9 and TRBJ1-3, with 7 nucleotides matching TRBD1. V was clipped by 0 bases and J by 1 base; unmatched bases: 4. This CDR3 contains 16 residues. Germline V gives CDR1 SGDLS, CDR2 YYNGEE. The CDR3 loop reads CASSVAATGSGNTIYF. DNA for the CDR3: TGTGCCAGCAGCGTAGCGGCGACAGGGTCTGGAAACACCATATATTTT. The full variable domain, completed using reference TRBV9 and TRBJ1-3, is DSGVTQTPKHLITATGQRVTLRCSPRSGDLSVYWYQQSLDQGLQFLIQYYNGEERAKGNILERFSAQQFPDLHSELNLSSLELGDSALYFCASSVAATGSGNTIYFGEGSWLTVV.

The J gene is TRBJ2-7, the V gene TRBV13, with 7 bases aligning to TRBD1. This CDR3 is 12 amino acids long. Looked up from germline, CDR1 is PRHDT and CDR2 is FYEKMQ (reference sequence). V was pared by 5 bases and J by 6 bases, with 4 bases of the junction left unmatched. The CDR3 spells CASSAYRGEQYF. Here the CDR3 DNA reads TGTGCCAGCAGCGCCTACAGGGGCGAGCAGTACTTC. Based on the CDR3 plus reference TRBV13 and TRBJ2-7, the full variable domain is AAGVIQSPRHLIKEKRETATLKCYPIPRHDTVYWYQQGPGQDPQFLISFYEKMQSDKGSIPDRFSAQQFSDYHSELNMSSLELGDSALYFCASSAYRGEQYFGPGTRLTVT.

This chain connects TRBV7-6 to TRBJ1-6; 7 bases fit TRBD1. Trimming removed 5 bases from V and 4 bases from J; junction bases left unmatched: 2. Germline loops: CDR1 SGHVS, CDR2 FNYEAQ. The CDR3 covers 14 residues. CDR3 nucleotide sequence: TGTGCCAGCAGCCCGGGACAGTATAATTCACCCCTCCACTTT. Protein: CASSPGQYNSPLHF. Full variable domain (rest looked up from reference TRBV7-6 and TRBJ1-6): GAGVSQSPRYKVTKRGQDVALRCDPISGHVSLYWYRQALGQGPEFLTYFNYEAQQDKSGLPNDRFSAERPEGSISTLTIQRTEQRDSAMYRCASSPGQYNSPLHFGNGTRLTVT.

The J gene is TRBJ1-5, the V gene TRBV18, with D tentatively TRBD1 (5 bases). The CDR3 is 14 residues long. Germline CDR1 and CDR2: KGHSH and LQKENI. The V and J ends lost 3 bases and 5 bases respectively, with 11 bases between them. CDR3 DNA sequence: TGTGCCAGCTCACCGCGACAGACCGATCAGCCCCAGCATTTT. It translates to CASSPRQTDQPQHF.

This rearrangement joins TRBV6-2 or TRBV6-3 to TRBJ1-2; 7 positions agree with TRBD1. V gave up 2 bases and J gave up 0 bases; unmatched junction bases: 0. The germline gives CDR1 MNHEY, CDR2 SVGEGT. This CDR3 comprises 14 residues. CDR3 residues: CASSYGTANYGYTF. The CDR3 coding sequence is TGTGCCAGCAGTTACGGGACAGCTAACTATGGCTACACCTTC.

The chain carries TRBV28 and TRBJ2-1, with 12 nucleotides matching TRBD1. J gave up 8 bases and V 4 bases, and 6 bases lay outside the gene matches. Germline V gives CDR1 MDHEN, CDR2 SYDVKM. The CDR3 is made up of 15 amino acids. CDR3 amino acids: CASSSSGQGADEQFF. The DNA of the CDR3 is TGTGCCAGCAGTTCCTCGGGACAGGGGGCGGATGAGCAGTTCTTC.

The CDR3 sequence: CASSRGQFNYGYTF. DNA for the CDR3: TGCGCCAGCAGCCGCGGTCAGTTTAACTATGGCTACACCTTC. This chain joins TRBV4-1 and TRBJ1-2; D ambiguous. CDR1 MGHRA and CDR2 YSYEKL come from the germline V gene. The CDR3 is made up of 14 amino acids. Trimming removed 4 bases from V and 1 base from J, with 10 bases in between.

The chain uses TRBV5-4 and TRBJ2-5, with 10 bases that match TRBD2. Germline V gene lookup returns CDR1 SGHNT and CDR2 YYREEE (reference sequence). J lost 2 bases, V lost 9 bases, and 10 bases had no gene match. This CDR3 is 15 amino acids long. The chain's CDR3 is CATFQRSGGQETQYF. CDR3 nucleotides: TGTGCCACATTTCAGCGTAGCGGGGGGCAAGAGACCCAGTACTTC.

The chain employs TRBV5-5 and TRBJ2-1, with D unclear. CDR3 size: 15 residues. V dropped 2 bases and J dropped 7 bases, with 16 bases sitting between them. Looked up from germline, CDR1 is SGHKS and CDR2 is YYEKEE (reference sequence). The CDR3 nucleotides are TGTGCCAGCAGCTTAAGCCTCGGTCCACAGAATGAGCAGTTCTTC. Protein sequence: CASSLSLGPQNEQFF. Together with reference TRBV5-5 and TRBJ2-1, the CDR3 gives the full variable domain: DAGVTQSPTHLIKTRGQQVTLRCSPISGHKSVSWYQQVLGQGPQFIFQYYEKEERGRGNFPDRFSARQFPNYSSELNVNALLLGDSALYLCASSLSLGPQNEQFFGPGTRLTVL.

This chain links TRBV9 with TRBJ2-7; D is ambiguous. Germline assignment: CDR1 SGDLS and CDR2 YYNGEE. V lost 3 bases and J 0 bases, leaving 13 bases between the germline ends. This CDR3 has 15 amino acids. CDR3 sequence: CASSAERSASYEQYF. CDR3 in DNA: TGTGCCAGCAGCGCCGAAAGGAGCGCCTCCTACGAGCAGTACTTC.

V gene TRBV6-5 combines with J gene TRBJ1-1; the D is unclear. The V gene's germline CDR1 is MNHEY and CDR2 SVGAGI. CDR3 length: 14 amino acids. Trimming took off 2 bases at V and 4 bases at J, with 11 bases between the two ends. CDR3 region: CASSYRVDVTEAFF. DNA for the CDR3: TGTGCCAGCAGTTACCGGGTAGACGTCACTGAAGCTTTCTTT.

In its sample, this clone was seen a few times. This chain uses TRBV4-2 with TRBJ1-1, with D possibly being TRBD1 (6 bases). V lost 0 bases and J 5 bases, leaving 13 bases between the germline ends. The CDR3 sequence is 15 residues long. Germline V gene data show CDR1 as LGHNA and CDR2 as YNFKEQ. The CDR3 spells CASSQERDIRTEAFF. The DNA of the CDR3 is TGTGCCAGCAGCCAAGAGAGGGACATTAGAACTGAAGCTTTCTTT.

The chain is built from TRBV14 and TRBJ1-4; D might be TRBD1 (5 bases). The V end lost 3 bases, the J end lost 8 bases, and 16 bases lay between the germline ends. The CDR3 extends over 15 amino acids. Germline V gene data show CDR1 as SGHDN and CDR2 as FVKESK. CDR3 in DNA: TGTGCCAGCAGCCAGAGAGAGGGACTGGTGGAAAAACTGTTTTTT. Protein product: CASSQREGLVEKLFF.